The present T cell receptor beta chain was sequenced within a study of radiotherapy plus CTLA-4 blockade in lung cancer. Study-level background: Objective responses emerged in around a sixth of patients, and roughly 30% attained disease control.

Chemo-refractory metastatic non-small-cell lung cancer patients received focal radiation with ipilimumab CTLA-4 blockade. In the case of this clone: The antigen is not known.

Germline assignment: CDR1 MNHNS and CDR2 SASEGT. The CDR3 sequence is 16 residues long. After removal of 4 bases from V and 4 bases from J, the junction contained 8 bases not matched to a gene. Notes on the study in general: Alongside interferon-beta, early blood T cell clone dynamics were reportedly the best predictor of response. Radiotherapy plus ipilimumab was followed by expansion in blood of tumor-derived TCR clones.

The repertoire was sequenced with immunoSEQ multiplex PCR; TCRdb's copy has only in-frame clones and lacks some. The sample consists of roughly 48,000 clones, 60% to 80% of them appearing once. This material consisted of peripheral blood, taken from a patient treated with radiotherapy plus ipilimumab. The chain recombines TRBV6-1 with TRBJ2-2; 8 nucleotides agree with TRBD1. This receptor was taken from a human donor with non-small cell lung cancer who had stable disease on radiotherapy plus ipilimumab. CDR3 sequence: CASSALQGAVTGELFF. As DNA, the CDR3 is TGTGCCAGCAGTGCCCTTCAGGGGGCAGTCACCGGGGAGCTGTTTTTT.